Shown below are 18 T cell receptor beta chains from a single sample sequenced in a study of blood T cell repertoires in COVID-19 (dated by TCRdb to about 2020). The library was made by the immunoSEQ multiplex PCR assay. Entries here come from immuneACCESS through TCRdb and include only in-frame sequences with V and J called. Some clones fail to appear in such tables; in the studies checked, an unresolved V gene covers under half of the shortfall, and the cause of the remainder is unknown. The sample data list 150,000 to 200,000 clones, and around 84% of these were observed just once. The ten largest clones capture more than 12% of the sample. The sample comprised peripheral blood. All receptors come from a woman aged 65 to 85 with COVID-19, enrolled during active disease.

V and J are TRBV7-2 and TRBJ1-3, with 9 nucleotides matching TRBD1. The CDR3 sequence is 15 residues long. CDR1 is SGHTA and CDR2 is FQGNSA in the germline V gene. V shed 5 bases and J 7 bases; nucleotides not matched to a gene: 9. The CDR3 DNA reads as TGTGCCAGCAGCATTCACAGGGGGCAGAGGAACACCATATATTTT. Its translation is CASSIHRGQRNTIYF.

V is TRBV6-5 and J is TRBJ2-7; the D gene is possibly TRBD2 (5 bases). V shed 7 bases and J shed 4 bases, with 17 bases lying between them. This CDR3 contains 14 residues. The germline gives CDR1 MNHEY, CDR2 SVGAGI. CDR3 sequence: CASTSSGNPYEQYF. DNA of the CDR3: TGTGCCAGCACCTCCTCGGGAAACCCTTACGAGCAGTACTTC.

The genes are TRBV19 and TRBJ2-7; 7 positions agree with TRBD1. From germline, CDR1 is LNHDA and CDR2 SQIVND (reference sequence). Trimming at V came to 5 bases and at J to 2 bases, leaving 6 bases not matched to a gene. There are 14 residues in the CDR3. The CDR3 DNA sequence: TGTGCCAGTAGTCCCTCTGGGACAGCCTACGAGCAGTACGTC. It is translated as CASSPSGTAYEQYV.

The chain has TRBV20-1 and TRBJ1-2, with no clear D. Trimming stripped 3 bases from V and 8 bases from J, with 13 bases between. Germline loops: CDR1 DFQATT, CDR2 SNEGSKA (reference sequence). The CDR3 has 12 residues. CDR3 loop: CSASRREFGYTF. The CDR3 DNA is TGCAGTGCTAGTAGGCGGGAATTCGGCTACACCTTC.

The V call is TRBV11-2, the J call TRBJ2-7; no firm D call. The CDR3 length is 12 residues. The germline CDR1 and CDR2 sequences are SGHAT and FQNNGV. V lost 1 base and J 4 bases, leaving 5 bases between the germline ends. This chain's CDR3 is CASSLAGYEQYF. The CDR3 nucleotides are TGTGCCAGCAGCTTAGCGGGTTACGAGCAGTACTTC. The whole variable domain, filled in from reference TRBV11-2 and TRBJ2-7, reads EAGVAQSPRYKIIEKRQSVAFWCNPISGHATLYWYQQILGQGPKLLIQFQNNGVVDDSQLPKDRFSAERLKGVDSTLKIQPAKLEDSAVYLCASSLAGYEQYFGPGTRLTVT.

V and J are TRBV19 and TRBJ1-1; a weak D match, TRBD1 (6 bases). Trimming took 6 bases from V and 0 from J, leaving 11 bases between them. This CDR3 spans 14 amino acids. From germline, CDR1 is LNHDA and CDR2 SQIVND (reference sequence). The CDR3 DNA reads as TGTGCCAGTAGCGGACAGTATTTGAACACTGAAGCTTTCTTT. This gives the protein CASSGQYLNTEAFF.

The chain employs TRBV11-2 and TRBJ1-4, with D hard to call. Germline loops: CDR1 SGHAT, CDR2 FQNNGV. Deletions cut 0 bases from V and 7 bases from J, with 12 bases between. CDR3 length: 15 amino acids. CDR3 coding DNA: TGTGCCAGCAGCTTAGATAGCGGAAATGGTGAAAAACTGTTTTTT. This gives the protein CASSLDSGNGEKLFF.

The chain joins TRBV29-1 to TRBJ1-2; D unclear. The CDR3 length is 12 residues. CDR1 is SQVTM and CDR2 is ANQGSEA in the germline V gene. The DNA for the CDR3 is TGCAGTTTTTATTCTACTAACTATGGCTACACCTTC. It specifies CSFYSTNYGYTF.

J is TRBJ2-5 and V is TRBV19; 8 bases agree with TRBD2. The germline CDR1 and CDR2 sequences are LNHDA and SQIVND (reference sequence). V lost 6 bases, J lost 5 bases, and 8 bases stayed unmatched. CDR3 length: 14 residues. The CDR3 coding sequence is TGTGCCAGTAGCCCCGGGACTAGAAGGGAGACCCAGTACTTC. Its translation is CASSPGTRRETQYF.

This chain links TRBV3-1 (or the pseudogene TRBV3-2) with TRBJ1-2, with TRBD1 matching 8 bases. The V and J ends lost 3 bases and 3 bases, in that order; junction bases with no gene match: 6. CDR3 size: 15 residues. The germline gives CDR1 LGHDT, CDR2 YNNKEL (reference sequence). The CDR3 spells CASSHRGRSDYGYTF. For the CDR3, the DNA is TGTGCCAGCAGCCACAGGGGGCGCTCTGACTATGGCTACACCTTC.

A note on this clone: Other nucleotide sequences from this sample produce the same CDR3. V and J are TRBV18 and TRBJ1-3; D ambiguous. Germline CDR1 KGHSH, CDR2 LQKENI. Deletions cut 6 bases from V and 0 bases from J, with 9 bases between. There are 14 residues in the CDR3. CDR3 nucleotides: TGTGCCAGCTCTAGCGGCACCTCTGGAAACACCATATATTTT. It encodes CASSSGTSGNTIYF.

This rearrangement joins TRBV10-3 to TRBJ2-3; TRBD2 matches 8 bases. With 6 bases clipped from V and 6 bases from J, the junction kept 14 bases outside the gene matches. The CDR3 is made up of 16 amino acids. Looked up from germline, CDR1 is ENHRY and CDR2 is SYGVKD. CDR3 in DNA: TGTGCCATCAGCCCCTATCGGGCGGGAGGTGGGGATACGCAGTATTTT. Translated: CAISPYRAGGGDTQYF.

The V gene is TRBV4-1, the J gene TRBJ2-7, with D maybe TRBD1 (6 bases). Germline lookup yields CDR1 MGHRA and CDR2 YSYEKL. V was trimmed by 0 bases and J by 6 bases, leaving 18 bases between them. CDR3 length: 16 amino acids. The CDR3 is CASSQDSGQGRAEQYV. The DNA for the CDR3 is TGCGCCAGCAGCCAAGATTCGGGGCAGGGGCGGGCCGAGCAGTACGTC.

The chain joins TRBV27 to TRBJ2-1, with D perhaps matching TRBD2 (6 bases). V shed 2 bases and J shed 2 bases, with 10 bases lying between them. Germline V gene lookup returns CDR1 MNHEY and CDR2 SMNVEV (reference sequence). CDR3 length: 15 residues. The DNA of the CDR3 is TGTGCCAGCAGTTTAGGCGGGATCGCCTACAATGAGCAGTTCTTC. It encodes CASSLGGIAYNEQFF.

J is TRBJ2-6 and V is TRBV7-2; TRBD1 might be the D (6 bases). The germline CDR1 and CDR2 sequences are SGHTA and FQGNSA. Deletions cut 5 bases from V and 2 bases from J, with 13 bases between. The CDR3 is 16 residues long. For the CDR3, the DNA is TGTGCCAGCAGCCCAATGGCAGGGGCTGGGGCCAACGTCCTGACTTTC. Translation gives CASSPMAGAGANVLTF.

In DNA form, the CDR3 reads TGTGCCAGCAGCTTAGCGCCTGGGAGGACAGATACGCAGTATTTT. Translated, it gives CASSLAPGRTDTQYF. The chain joins TRBV11-3 to TRBJ2-3; D perhaps matches TRBD2 (6 bases). Between the trimmed V and J ends, which lost 1 base and 3 bases, there was a span of 11 bases. The germline CDR1 and CDR2 sequences are SGHNT and YENEEA. The length of the CDR3 is 15 residues.

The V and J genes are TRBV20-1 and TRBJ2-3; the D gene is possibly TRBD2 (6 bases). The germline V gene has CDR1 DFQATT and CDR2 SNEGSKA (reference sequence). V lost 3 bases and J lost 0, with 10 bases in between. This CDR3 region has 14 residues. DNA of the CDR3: TGCAGTGCTAGTCCGGCGGGGAGCACAGATACGCAGTATTTT. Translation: CSASPAGSTDTQYF.

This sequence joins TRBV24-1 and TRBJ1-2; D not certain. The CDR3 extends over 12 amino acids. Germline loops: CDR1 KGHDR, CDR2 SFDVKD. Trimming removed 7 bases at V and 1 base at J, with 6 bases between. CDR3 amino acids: CATSELNYGYTF. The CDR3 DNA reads TGTGCCACCAGCGAACTTAACTATGGCTACACCTTC.